Listed below are T cell receptor beta chains from one sample, sequenced in a study of molecular identifiers for immune sequencing clone quantification. TCRdb reprocessed the PCR reads with MiXCR, giving one entry per CDR3 protein. This table holds nearly 650,000 distinct CDR3 sequences, about 25% found once. Sequencing was done on a sample of naive CD8+ T cells from blood, with Jurkat cell RNA spiked in. The receptor set was obtained from a human donor in good health. Some libraries in this study had Jurkat cell RNA spiked in. CDR3s include the opening cysteine and the closing phenylalanine or tryptophan. Fields, in order: D gene, J gene, clone size, V gene, CDR3 DNA, CDR3 protein. The D gene is left open where the match is weak. A clone size is listed for some rows: how often the clone was seen (once, few, many), or a class if it is expanded.

D: TRBD1; J: TRBJ2-1; size: few; V: TRBV27; DNA: TGTGCCAGCAGCAGGACAGGGACCCCTTATGAGCAGTTCTTC; CDR3: CASSRTGTPYEQFF
D: NA; J: TRBJ2-5; size: few; V: TRBV12-5; DNA: TGTGCTAGTGCTACAACGAGGGCAGAAGAGACCCAGTACTTC; CDR3: CASATTRAEETQYF
D: NA; J: TRBJ1-1; size: many; V: TRBV7-9; DNA: TGTGCCAGCAGCCCACCCCCGGGCCCTGAAGCTTTCTTT; CDR3: CASSPPPGPEAFF
D: NA; J: TRBJ1-2; size: NA; V: TRBV7-9; DNA: TGTGCCAGCAGCCCCGCGACAAGCGCTGGCTACACCTTC; CDR3: CASSPATSAGYTF
D: NA; J: TRBJ2-5; size: many; V: TRBV4-2; DNA: TGTGCCAGCAGCCAAGACTGGGTCGAGGTTGGAGAGACCCAGTACTTC; CDR3: CASSQDWVEVGETQYF
D: NA; J: TRBJ1-6; size: few; V: TRBV30; DNA: TGTGCCTACAATCGGGGAGAGGGCTCACCCCTCCACTTT; CDR3: CAYNRGEGSPLHF
D: NA; J: TRBJ2-1; size: once; V: TRBV6-2/TRBV6-3; DNA: TGTGCCAGCAGTTACGCCGGCCCCTACGATGAGCAGTTCTTC; CDR3: CASSYAGPYDEQFF
D: NA; J: TRBJ1-2; size: few; V: TRBV9; DNA: TGTGCCAGCAACACAAGGGGAGCTAACTATGGCTACACCTTC; CDR3: CASNTRGANYGYTF
D: NA; J: TRBJ2-7; size: many; V: TRBV20-1; DNA: TGCAGTGGCTTGTCGGTCTACGAGCAGTACTTC; CDR3: CSGLSVYEQYF
D: NA; J: TRBJ2-2; size: many; V: TRBV29-1; DNA: TGCAGCGTTGCTCTTGTAAGCGGGAACACCGGGGAGCTGTTTTTT; CDR3: CSVALVSGNTGELFF
D: TRBD2; J: TRBJ2-4; size: many; V: TRBV7-6; DNA: TGTGCCAGCAGTCCCGGGGTCCTAGCGGGGTTCACCAAAAACATTCAGTACTTC; CDR3: CASSPGVLAGFTKNIQYF
D: NA; J: TRBJ2-7; size: many; V: TRBV20-1; DNA: TGCAGTGCTAATGGGGCCGAGCAGTACTTC; CDR3: CSANGAEQYF
D: NA; J: TRBJ1-1; size: many; V: TRBV7-6; DNA: TGTGCCAGCAGCTTACCTGGGCCCGACACTGAAGCTTTCTTT; CDR3: CASSLPGPDTEAFF
D: NA; J: TRBJ1-4; size: NA; V: TRBV3-1; DNA: TGTGCCAGCAGCCAAGATAAGGGTGAAAAACTGTTTTTT; CDR3: CASSQDKGEKLFF
D: TRBD1; J: TRBJ1-2; size: few; V: TRBV4-1; DNA: TGCGCCAGCAGCCAAGATCCAGGGGGCGATGGCTACACCTTC; CDR3: CASSQDPGGDGYTF
D: TRBD1; J: TRBJ2-1; size: few; V: TRBV6-5; DNA: TGTGCCAGCAGTCCGGGACAGGGGTTCGACAATGAGCAGTTCTTC; CDR3: CASSPGQGFDNEQFF
D: NA; J: TRBJ2-6; size: many; V: TRBV6-5; DNA: TGTGCCAGCAGCGCTTTCCCTGGGGCCAACGTCCTGACTTTC; CDR3: CASSAFPGANVLTF
D: NA; J: TRBJ2-7; size: many; V: TRBV6-5; DNA: TGTGCCAGCAGTTACGCCGGCTCCTACGAGCAGTACTTC; CDR3: CASSYAGSYEQYF
D: NA; J: TRBJ2-5; size: few; V: TRBV6-6; DNA: TGTGCCAGCAGTTACTCTGAAGGGCTGGGGACCCAGTACTTC; CDR3: CASSYSEGLGTQYF
D: NA; J: TRBJ2-3; size: NA; V: TRBV2; DNA: TGTGCCAGCAGTGATCGGTGGGAGCCCACAGATACGCAGTATTTT; CDR3: CASSDRWEPTDTQYF
D: NA; J: TRBJ2-7; size: few; V: TRBV5-6; DNA: TGTGCCAGCAGTTCCTCCCGCTACGAGCAGTACTTC; CDR3: CASSSSRYEQYF
D: NA; J: TRBJ2-5; size: many; V: TRBV28; DNA: TGTGCCAGCAGTTTAAGTGTGGATGACACGTACCAAGAGACCCAGTACTTC; CDR3: CASSLSVDDTYQETQYF
D: TRBD2; J: TRBJ2-7; size: few; V: TRBV20-1; DNA: TGCAGTGCTAGAGTGGGACTAGCGGGAGTACGTGAGCAGTACTTC; CDR3: CSARVGLAGVREQYF
D: NA; J: TRBJ1-6; size: NA; V: TRBV2; DNA: TGTGCCAGCAGTGAGTCCTATAGGTCCTATAATTCACCCCTCCACTTT; CDR3: CASSESYRSYNSPLHF
D: NA; J: TRBJ1-5; size: few; V: TRBV12-3/TRBV12-4; DNA: TGTGCCAGCAGTTTCAGTAGGGGGGTATATAGCAATCAGCCCCAGCATTTT; CDR3: CASSFSRGVYSNQPQHF
D: TRBD1; J: TRBJ1-1; size: many; V: TRBV6-1; DNA: TGTGCCAGCAGTGAGAACCCAGGGGGCCAGGCTGAAGCTTTCTTT; CDR3: CASSENPGGQAEAFF
D: NA; J: TRBJ1-2; size: NA; V: TRBV12-3/TRBV12-4; DNA: TGTGCCAGCAGCCCCTCGGAAGGCTATGGCTACACCTTC; CDR3: CASSPSEGYGYTF
D: TRBD2; J: TRBJ2-5; size: NA; V: TRBV27; DNA: TGTGCCAGCGCCGGGGTGGGACTACGAGAGACCCAGTACTTC; CDR3: CASAGVGLRETQYF
D: NA; J: TRBJ2-5; size: NA; V: TRBV4-1; DNA: TGCGCCAGCAGCCAAGATTGGCAGGCACTCCTCCAAGAGACCCAGTACTTC; CDR3: CASSQDWQALLQETQYF
D: NA; J: TRBJ2-5; size: few; V: TRBV6-5; DNA: TGTGCCAGCAGTCTTCTGTTGGGGGGAGAGACCCAGTACTTC; CDR3: CASSLLLGGETQYF
D: TRBD1; J: TRBJ1-2; size: NA; V: TRBV6-5; DNA: TGTGCCAGCAGTTACTCTACCGGACAGGGCCTAGTATCCAGCTATGGCTACACCTTC; CDR3: CASSYSTGQGLVSSYGYTF
D: NA; J: TRBJ1-2; size: few; V: TRBV3-1; DNA: TGTGCCAGCAGCCAAGAAATTTGGGCCTCTAACTATGGCTACACCTTC; CDR3: CASSQEIWASNYGYTF
D: NA; J: TRBJ2-2; size: few; V: TRBV4-1; DNA: TGCGCCAGCAGCCAAGGGTGGGGCCCCGGGGAGCTGTTTTTT; CDR3: CASSQGWGPGELFF
D: TRBD1; J: TRBJ2-2; size: few; V: TRBV9; DNA: TGTGCCAGCAGCGTGCAGGGGGCGCACACCGGGGAGCTGTTTTTT; CDR3: CASSVQGAHTGELFF
D: NA; J: TRBJ2-1; size: NA; V: TRBV28; DNA: TGTGCCAGCAGTTTTCAGGCGGACGACTCCTACAATGAGCAGTTCTTC; CDR3: CASSFQADDSYNEQFF
D: NA; J: TRBJ2-7; size: many; V: TRBV20-1; DNA: TGCAGTGCTGTGGGAGCCAACTACGAGCAGTACTTC; CDR3: CSAVGANYEQYF
D: TRBD1; J: TRBJ2-7; size: many; V: TRBV5-1; DNA: TGCGCCAGCAGCTCGACAGGGCCCTACGAGCAGTACTTC; CDR3: CASSSTGPYEQYF
D: TRBD2; J: TRBJ2-6; size: many; V: TRBV6-2/TRBV6-3; DNA: TGTGCCAGCAGTTACTCGATAGCGGGGAACTCTGGGGCCAACGTCCTGACTTTC; CDR3: CASSYSIAGNSGANVLTF
D: NA; J: TRBJ2-1; size: NA; V: TRBV3-1; DNA: TGTGCCAGCGGCTCCTTCCGGGACGGGGTAGTGAATGAGCAGTTCTTC; CDR3: CASGSFRDGVVNEQFF
D: TRBD2; J: TRBJ2-7; size: NA; V: TRBV9; DNA: TGTGCCAGCAGCGTATCACTAGCGGGAGTGGGCGAGCAGTACTTC; CDR3: CASSVSLAGVGEQYF
D: NA; J: TRBJ2-7; size: NA; V: TRBV20-1; DNA: TGCAGTGCTAGAGATTGGAGGGGGGTAGGCTACGAGCAGTACTTC; CDR3: CSARDWRGVGYEQYF
D: NA; J: TRBJ1-5; size: NA; V: TRBV12-3/TRBV12-4; DNA: TGTGCCACAAAGGACAGTAGTACTCAGCCCCAGCATTTT; CDR3: CATKDSSTQPQHF
D: NA; J: TRBJ2-1; size: few; V: TRBV24-1; DNA: TGTGCCACCAGTGATTTAGGCAGATCCTCCTACAATGAGCAGTTCTTC; CDR3: CATSDLGRSSYNEQFF
D: NA; J: TRBJ2-2; size: NA; V: TRBV6-2/TRBV6-3; DNA: TGTGCCATCCGTGGACTCGGCGAGCAAAACACCGGGGAGCTGTTTTTT; CDR3: CAIRGLGEQNTGELFF
D: NA; J: TRBJ2-7; size: many; V: TRBV20-1; DNA: TGCAGTGCTAGAGATAAGACCAGCGCCTCCTACGAGCAGTACTTC; CDR3: CSARDKTSASYEQYF